This T cell receptor beta chain was retrieved from a study of technical replicates of blood from several donors. Here immunoSEQ multiplex PCR was the method, and the copy in TCRdb shows in-frame clones only, minus some. Here the sample spans fewer than 95,000 clones, around 94% being singletons. Trimming took off 0 bases at V and 7 bases at J, with 5 bases between the two ends. This CDR3 is built from 11 residues. Germline values: CDR1 SGHRS, CDR2 YFSETQ. This sequence joins TRBV5-1 and TRBJ2-7, with no clear D. The receptor's source is a human donor in good health. Material: T cells isolated from PBMCs. The CDR3 nucleotides are TGCGCCAGCAGCTTGGGCCGGGAGCAGTACTTC. Encoded protein: CASSLGREQYF.